The rows below give T cell receptor beta chains drawn from one sample of a study of T cell responses to AZD1222 COVID-19 vaccine. Clones were sequenced by immunoSEQ multiplex PCR, and TCRdb holds only the in-frame ones, with some missing. Here the sample spans 110,000 to 150,000 clones, over 75% being singletons. The sample consisted of peripheral blood, taken on day 0 of AZD1222 vaccination. The source is an adult in good health. The CDR3 runs from the conserved cysteine through the conserved F or W. Each record gives: CDR3 length, D gene, J gene, clone size, V gene, CDR3 protein, CDR3 DNA. D genes are given only for firm matches. Where a row states a size, it is once, few, many or the class of an expanded clone; other rows omit it.

>11|NA|TRBJ1-1|NA|TRBV28
CASSLNVEAFF
TGTGCCAGCAGTTTAAACGTTGAAGCTTTCTTT
>14|NA|TRBJ1-3|NA|TRBV14
CASKGPASGNTIYF
TGTGCCAGCAAGGGACCAGCCTCTGGAAACACCATATATTTT
>16|TRBD2|TRBJ2-3|NA|TRBV7-9
CASSLALAGGPDTQYF
TGTGCCAGCAGCTTAGCGCTAGCGGGAGGGCCGGATACGCAGTATTTT
>17|NA|TRBJ1-1|NA|TRBV5-1
CASSEGGPRTMNTEAFF
TGCGCCAGCAGCGAAGGAGGTCCCAGGACCATGAACACTGAAGCTTTCTTT
>15|NA|TRBJ2-7|NA|TRBV7-9
CASSLTGSRADEQYF
TGTGCCAGCAGCTTAACTGGGAGCAGGGCGGACGAGCAGTACTTC
>15|TRBD1|TRBJ2-7|NA|TRBV7-2
CASSLGTGVLYEQYF
TGTGCCAGCAGCTTAGGGACAGGGGTGCTGTACGAGCAGTACTTC
>15|NA|TRBJ2-1|NA|TRBV5-3
CARKSLVRAPNEQFF
TGTGCCAGAAAATCCCTTGTGCGCGCTCCCAATGAGCAGTTCTTC
>12|NA|TRBJ1-2|NA|TRBV6-5
CAAFTGNYGYTF
TGTGCCGCTTTCACAGGGAACTATGGCTACACCTTC
>14|NA|TRBJ1-1|NA|TRBV9
CASSVAPTPSEAFF
TGTGCCAGCAGCGTAGCCCCGACACCATCTGAAGCTTTCTTT
>11|NA|TRBJ2-1|NA|TRBV14
CASSSSITQFF
TGTGCCAGCAGTTCCAGCATCACGCAGTTCTTC
>15|NA|TRBJ2-7|few|TRBV27
CASSLLQGTYYEQYF
TGTGCCAGCAGTTTACTCCAGGGTACCTACTACGAGCAGTACTTC
>15|NA|TRBJ1-3|NA|TRBV7-9
CASSSRTLTGNTIYF
TGTGCCAGCAGCTCTAGGACATTGACTGGAAACACCATATATTTT
>16|TRBD1|TRBJ1-2|NA|TRBV7-9
CASSPWQGAINYGYTF
TGTGCCAGCAGCCCCTGGCAGGGGGCGATTAACTATGGCTACACCTTC
>15|NA|TRBJ1-2|NA|TRBV3-1/TRBV3-2
CASSQVTVRGYGYTF
TGTGCCAGCAGCCAAGTTACAGTCCGTGGATATGGCTACACCTTC
>13|NA|TRBJ1-2|once|TRBV5-4
CASRNTGYYGYTF
TGTGCCAGCAGAAATACAGGCTACTATGGCTACACCTTC